The 31 T cell receptor beta chains in this list originate from one sample, sequenced in a study of cytomegalovirus exposure and HLA in healthy donors. With 60 Vbeta and 13 Jbeta primers, the PCR was carried out. The repertoire was sequenced with immunoSEQ multiplex PCR; TCRdb's copy has only in-frame clones and lacks some. The sample holds 110,000 to 150,000 clones, more than 8% seen once. The sequencing input was PBMCs. All receptors derive from a man between 50 and 59 years old in good health and CMV-seronegative.

The chain joins TRBV6-6 to TRBJ2-7; TRBD2 is a possible D gene (5 bases). The CDR3 loop spans 12 amino acids. Trimming took off 6 bases at V and 4 bases at J, with 10 bases between the two ends. CDR1 MNHNY and CDR2 SVGAGI come from the germline V gene (reference sequence). The chain's CDR3 is CASRTDSYEQYF. The CDR3 DNA sequence: TGTGCCAGCAGGACGGACTCTTACGAGCAGTACTTC.

The V and J genes are TRBV7-3 and TRBJ2-1; D is unclear. With 5 bases removed from V and 0 bases from J, the gap between germline ends came to 11 bases. CDR1 and CDR2 from the germline V gene are SGHTA and FQGTGA. CDR3 length equals 15 residues. CDR3 amino acids: CASSPDFTSYNEQFF. CDR3 sequence (DNA): TGTGCCAGCAGCCCTGACTTCACCTCCTACAATGAGCAGTTCTTC.

This clone was seen more than once but under ten times. V is TRBV5-1 and J is TRBJ2-7; 10 nucleotides align to TRBD1. The J segment lost 2 bases and the V segment lost 4 bases, leaving 9 bases of the junction unmatched. This CDR3 region has 16 residues. Germline V gene sequence: CDR1 SGHRS, CDR2 YFSETQ. The CDR3 spells CASSHQGGTGAYEQYF. CDR3 bases: TGCGCCAGCAGCCACCAGGGAGGGACAGGGGCCTACGAGCAGTACTTC.

The chain uses TRBV6-5 and TRBJ1-2, with TRBD1 matching over 8 bases. Germline lookup yields CDR1 MNHEY and CDR2 SVGAGI. The trim removed 0 bases at V and 8 bases at J, leaving 5 bases unmatched. The length of the CDR3 is 14 residues. Here the CDR3 DNA reads TGTGCCAGCAGTTACTCTAGGACAGGGATCGGCTACACCTTC. Its protein is CASSYSRTGIGYTF.

This chain joins TRBV27 and TRBJ2-3; D uncertain. The CDR3 spans 12 residues. Germline assignment: CDR1 MNHEY and CDR2 SMNVEV (reference sequence). V gave up 4 bases and J gave up 1 base, with 3 bases separating them. The CDR3 sequence is CASSSRTDTQYF. The DNA of the CDR3 is TGTGCCAGCAGTTCTCGCACAGATACGCAGTATTTT.

This clone turned up a few times. The chain has TRBV7-2 and TRBJ2-5, with a weak D call TRBD2 (6 bases). Germline-derived CDR1 and CDR2 are SGHTA and FQGNSA. The ends were cut back, 0 bases at V and 6 bases at J, with 14 bases in the middle. This CDR3 comprises 15 residues. CDR3 sequence reads: CASSLAGGGGQTQYF. The DNA for the CDR3 is TGTGCCAGCAGCTTAGCAGGTGGGGGAGGTCAGACCCAGTACTTC.

Only a few counts were recorded for this clone. The V call is TRBV28, the J call TRBJ2-3, with D unclear. Germline CDR1 and CDR2: MDHEN and SYDVKM. The length of the CDR3 is 14 residues. Trimming stripped 5 bases from V and 6 bases from J, with 15 bases between. Here the CDR3 reads CASSLASRVDTQYF. CDR3 nucleotide sequence: TGTGCCAGCAGTCTCGCCTCACGGGTGGATACGCAGTATTTT.

This clone was seen a few times. The rearrangement joins TRBV29-1 to TRBJ2-6; D is undetermined. The CDR3 spans 12 residues. Germline CDR1 SQVTM, CDR2 ANQGSEA. Trimming pared 3 bases from V and 4 bases from J, leaving 4 bases between. The CDR3 region is CSVERGANVLTF. The CDR3 DNA sequence: TGCAGCGTTGAGCGGGGGGCCAACGTCCTGACTTTC.

This clone was counted only a few times. V and J are TRBV28 and TRBJ1-2, with 12 bases matching TRBD1. Trimming took 5 bases from V and 13 from J; bases not matched to a gene: 8. The CDR3 is 13 residues long. Per germline, CDR1 MDHEN and CDR2 SYDVKM. The CDR3 is CASSPPGQGAGTF. CDR3 in DNA: TGTGCCAGCAGTCCCCCGGGACAGGGGGCGGGCACCTTC.

This clone was counted a few times. The J gene is TRBJ1-2, the V gene TRBV19, with D tentatively TRBD1 (5 bases). Germline CDR1 and CDR2: LNHDA and SQIVND (reference sequence). The CDR3 has 14 amino acids. V lost 3 bases to trimming and J lost 6 bases, with 14 bases between them. The CDR3 DNA is TGTGCCAGTAGTATTTCCGACAGAACAGATGGCTACACCTTC. Its translation: CASSISDRTDGYTF.

The CDR3 spells CASSIDRGQVEKLFF. CDR3 DNA sequence: TGTGCCAGTAGTATTGACAGGGGGCAGGTGGAAAAACTGTTTTTT. The rearrangement links TRBV19 to TRBJ1-4, with 10 bases aligning to TRBD1. Germline trimming cut 3 bases from V and 8 bases from J; bases unmatched to any gene: 6. Germline values: CDR1 LNHDA, CDR2 SQIVND (reference sequence). This CDR3 is 15 amino acids long. Complete variable domain (other parts from reference TRBV19 and TRBJ1-4): DGGITQSPKYLFRKEGQNVTLSCEQNLNHDAMYWYRQDPGQGLRLIYYSQIVNDFQKGDIAEGYSVSREKKESFPLTVTSAQKNPTAFYLCASSIDRGQVEKLFFGSGTQLSVL.

The chain couples TRBV6-5 to TRBJ1-2; 7 bases match TRBD1. The CDR3 contains 14 residues. Per germline, CDR1 MNHEY and CDR2 SVGAGI. V lost 3 bases, J lost 6 bases, and 7 bases stayed unmatched. The CDR3 region is CASSYGGTDNGYTF. The CDR3 DNA follows: TGTGCCAGCAGTTATGGGGGGACAGATAATGGCTACACCTTC.

The chain combines TRBV29-1 with TRBJ2-1; 8 bases match TRBD1. Germline trimming cut 4 bases from V and 6 bases from J; bases unmatched to any gene: 5. CDR1 and CDR2 (germline): SQVTM, ANQGSEA. This CDR3 region has 13 residues. The CDR3 DNA sequence: TGCAGCGTTGCTGGACAGGGCTCCAATGAGCAGTTCTTC. It codes for CSVAGQGSNEQFF.

This clone was observed a few times. The chain is built from TRBV6-1 and TRBJ2-1; 9 bases agree with TRBD2. The germline V gene encodes CDR1 MNHNS and CDR2 SASEGT. This CDR3 comprises 15 residues. V shed 0 bases, J shed 9 bases, and the junction held 6 bases outside the gene matches. CDR3 loop: CASSEALAGVSEQFF. The CDR3 DNA follows: TGTGCCAGCAGTGAAGCGTTAGCGGGGGTGAGTGAGCAGTTCTTC.

The V gene is TRBV2, the J gene TRBJ2-1; 7 nucleotides align to TRBD1. J lost 0 bases, V lost 5 bases, and 7 bases had no gene match. This CDR3 spans 16 amino acids. The germline CDR1 and CDR2 sequences are SNHLY and FYNNEI. CDR3 in amino acids: CASSRTGVSSYNEQFF. The CDR3 coding sequence is TGTGCCAGCAGTCGAACAGGGGTTAGCTCCTACAATGAGCAGTTCTTC. Supplemented by reference TRBV2 and TRBJ2-1, the full variable domain reads EPEVTQTPSHQVTQMGQEVILRCVPISNHLYFYWYRQILGQKVEFLVSFYNNEISEKSEIFDDQFSVERPDGSNFTLKIRSTKLEDSAMYFCASSRTGVSSYNEQFFGPGTRLTVL.

This clone was seen only a few times. The chain uses TRBV27 and TRBJ2-7; the D gene is possibly TRBD2 (6 bases). This CDR3 comprises 16 residues. V dropped 1 base and J dropped 7 bases, with 20 bases sitting between them. Germline CDR1 reads MNHEY; CDR2 reads SMNVEV (reference sequence). CDR3 amino acids: CASSLFSVPGGGEQYF. The CDR3 region has the DNA TGTGCCAGCAGTTTATTCTCCGTCCCTGGCGGAGGGGAGCAGTACTTC.

This chain connects TRBV6-6 to TRBJ1-5; tentative D call: TRBD1 (5 bases). V was trimmed by 3 bases and J by 6 bases, leaving 12 bases between them. This CDR3 spans 14 amino acids. Germline values: CDR1 MNHNY, CDR2 SVGAGI (reference sequence). The CDR3: CASSYGRDSQPQHF. Here the CDR3 DNA reads TGTGCCAGCAGTTATGGCAGGGATAGTCAGCCCCAGCATTTT.

V is TRBV19 and J is TRBJ2-1, with D possibly matching TRBD2 (6 bases). V was pared by 7 bases and J by 5 bases, with 15 bases between. The CDR3 contains 14 residues. Germline V gene data show CDR1 as LNHDA and CDR2 as SQIVND (reference sequence). DNA for the CDR3: TGTGCCAGTAATTTGCGGGGCCTGGACAATGAGCAGTTCTTC. This translates into CASNLRGLDNEQFF. Full variable domain (missing parts from reference TRBV19 and TRBJ2-1): DGGITQSPKYLFRKEGQNVTLSCEQNLNHDAMYWYRQDPGQGLRLIYYSQIVNDFQKGDIAEGYSVSREKKESFPLTVTSAQKNPTAFYLCASNLRGLDNEQFFGPGTRLTVL.

This clone was counted between two and nine times. Other DNA sequences from this sample encode an identical CDR3 as well. The chain recombines TRBV29-1 with TRBJ1-4; D unresolved. The CDR3 covers 12 residues. V lost 7 bases and J lost 5, with 11 bases in between. Germline V gives CDR1 SQVTM, CDR2 ANQGSEA. For the CDR3, the DNA is TGCAGCGCTACTGCCGAGAATGAAAAACTGTTTTTT. Amino acids: CSATAENEKLFF.

The table lists this clone with a few counts. The rearrangement joins TRBV5-1 to TRBJ1-2; a weak D match, TRBD1 (6 bases). The CDR3 covers 14 residues. Trimming took off 0 bases at V and 6 bases at J, with 12 bases between the two ends. Germline CDR1 is SGHRS and CDR2 is YFSETQ. CDR3 coding DNA: TGCGCCAGCAGCTTGGCCGACAGGAGAGATGGCTACACCTTC. Amino acids: CASSLADRRDGYTF.

This clone came up many times. V gene TRBV25-1 combines with J gene TRBJ1-6; no reliable D call. This CDR3 is 16 amino acids long. Deletions cut 4 bases from V and 0 bases from J, with 10 bases between. Germline CDR1 and CDR2: MGHDK and SYGVNS. The CDR3 nucleotides read TGTGCCAGCAGTGGTTCCGGGAGCTCCTATAATTCACCCCTCCACTTT. This translates into CASSGSGSSYNSPLHF. The entire variable domain, with the rest obtained from reference TRBV25-1 and TRBJ1-6, is as follows: EADIYQTPRYLVIGTGKKITLECSQTMGHDKMYWYQQDPGMELHLIHYSYGVNSTEKGDLSSESTVSRIRTEHFPLTLESARPSHTSQYLCASSGSGSSYNSPLHFGNGTRLTVT.

Details on this clone: A read error is the likely source, as a far larger clone sits one nucleotide away. V usage is TRBV5-6 and J usage is TRBJ2-7; 8 nucleotides align to TRBD1. The V and J ends lost 4 bases and 2 bases, in that order; junction bases with no gene match: 2. Germline assignment: CDR1 SGHDT and CDR2 YYEEEE. The CDR3 totals 13 residues. The CDR3 DNA reads TGTGCCAGCAGCCAGACAGGGGCCTACGAGCAGTACTTC. As protein: CASSQTGAYEQYF.

This chain joins TRBV6-6 and TRBJ1-2, with no clear D. The germline gives CDR1 MNHNY, CDR2 SVGAGI (reference sequence). V lost 5 bases and J 8 bases, leaving 21 bases between the germline ends. CDR3 size: 15 residues. CDR3 DNA sequence: TGTGCCAGCAGTGCCCCCGGGGAACCTATGCTCGGCTACACCTTC. The encoded protein is CASSAPGEPMLGYTF.

This clone was seen a handful of times. CDR3 in amino acids: CASSFQGQGGTDTQYF. The CDR3 DNA reads TGTGCCAGCAGCTTCCAGGGACAGGGAGGGACAGATACGCAGTATTTT. The chain uses TRBV11-2 and TRBJ2-3; 9 bases map to TRBD1. The CDR3 has 16 residues. CDR1 and CDR2 from the germline V gene are SGHAT and FQNNGV. V trimming: 3 bases; J trimming: 3 bases; junction bases outside the gene matches: 7.

The chain couples TRBV11-1 to TRBJ1-2; TRBD1 might be the D (6 bases). Looked up from germline, CDR1 is SGHAT and CDR2 is FQDESV (reference sequence). V was pared by 4 bases and J by 8 bases, with 17 bases between. The CDR3 extends over 14 amino acids. The CDR3 protein is CASSYNRAPRGYTF. The CDR3 nucleotides read TGTGCCAGCAGCTACAACAGGGCCCCTAGGGGCTACACCTTC.

The chain carries TRBV28 and TRBJ1-4; D is perhaps TRBD1 (5 bases). V was clipped by 6 bases and J by 7 bases, with 21 bases between them. CDR3 length: 16 residues. Germline CDR1 MDHEN, CDR2 SYDVKM. The DNA of the CDR3 is TGTGCCAGCAGCCGCGGGACCGGGGGGGTTTTTGAAAAACTGTTTTTT. It yields the protein CASSRGTGGVFEKLFF.

This clone was seen a few times. The V call is TRBV7-9, the J call TRBJ1-4, with TRBD1 matching over 10 bases. Per the germline V gene, CDR1 is SEHNR and CDR2 is FQNEAQ (reference sequence). The V segment lost 3 bases and the J segment 4 bases; nucleotides outside the gene matches: 5. There are 16 residues in the CDR3. The CDR3 spells CASSLRTGGFNEKLFF. Here the CDR3 DNA reads TGTGCCAGCAGCTTGCGGACAGGGGGATTTAATGAAAAACTGTTTTTT.

The rearrangement links TRBV30 to TRBJ2-5; D unclear. The CDR3 sequence is 10 residues long. V was shortened by 3 bases and J by 5 bases, with 4 bases between the two germline ends. Germline lookup yields CDR1 GTSNPN and CDR2 SVGIG (reference sequence). The CDR3 reads CAWSRETQYF. DNA for the CDR3: TGTGCCTGGAGCCGGGAGACCCAGTACTTC. The full variable domain, with the rest looked up from reference TRBV30 and TRBJ2-5, is SQTIHQWPATLVQPVGSPLSLECTVEGTSNPNLYWYRQAAGRGLQLLFYSVGIGQISSEVPQNLSASRPQDRQFILSSKKLLLSDSGFYLCAWSRETQYFGPGTRLLVL.

The V call is TRBV11-2, the J call TRBJ2-3; 7 nucleotides align to TRBD2. Germline V gene data show CDR1 as SGHAT and CDR2 as FQNNGV. V dropped 5 bases and J dropped 3; count of bases not matched to a gene: 5. CDR3 size: 14 residues. The CDR3 DNA follows: TGTGCCAGCAGCCCGGTGGGAGGGACAGATACGCAGTATTTT. Residues: CASSPVGGTDTQYF.

The genes are TRBV4-1 and TRBJ2-5; TRBD2 matches 8 bases. Germline values: CDR1 MGHRA, CDR2 YSYEKL. This CDR3 is 15 amino acids long. The ends lost 0 bases at V and 4 bases at J; junction bases unmatched: 4. CDR3 DNA: TGCGCCAGCAGCCAAGAGGGTCGGGGGGGAGAGACCCAGTACTTC. It codes for CASSQEGRGGETQYF.

As to this clone: This CDR3 is missing its conserved last phenylalanine or tryptophan, likely due to a read error. The V and J genes are TRBV9 and TRBJ1-2; D not certain. The ends were cut back, 3 bases at V and 8 bases at J, with 14 bases in the middle. Germline lookup yields CDR1 SGDLS and CDR2 YYNGEE. The CDR3 consists of 13 residues. The CDR3 DNA reads TGTGCCAGCAGCGCCCCTATGGGTGAGGGCTACACCGTC. This codes for CASSAPMGEGYTV.